The 15 T cell receptor beta chains below all came from one sample that was sequenced in a study of T cells in women clearing cervical HPV infection. Measured with immunoSEQ multiplex PCR; TCRdb has only the in-frame clones, and not every one. This table lists about 26,000 clones. Input material: blood buffy coat. The receptors derive from a woman between 18 and 69 years old with a cervical HPV16 infection that either progressed to CIN3+ or cleared (not recorded which).

Incomplete CDR3 DNA: TGTGCCAGTAGCACACAGGGGAACCAGCCG. Protein: CASSTQGNQP. The complete CDR3 reads CASSTQGNQPQYF. This chain uses TRBV19 with TRBJ2-3; 7 bases agree with TRBD1. The CDR3 goes on 3 residues after the read ends, and that part is filled in from the germline J gene. Germline loops: CDR1 LNHDA, CDR2 SQIVND (reference sequence). CDR3 length: 13 amino acids. The entire variable domain, with the rest obtained from reference TRBV19 and TRBJ2-3, is as follows: DGGITQSPKYLFRKEGQNVTLSCEQNLNHDAMYWYRQDPGQGLRLIYYSQIVNDFQKGDIAEGYSVSREKKESFPLTVTSAQKNPTAFYLCASSTQGNQPQYFGPGTRLTVL.

Concerning this clone: The read ends 3 residues early relative to the CDR3; the germline J gene fills the gap. The V gene is TRBV7-3, the J gene TRBJ2-1; 12 bases align to TRBD2. The V segment lost 3 bases and the J segment 4 bases; nucleotides outside the gene matches: 4. Germline V CDR1 and CDR2: SGHTA, FQGTGA. This CDR3 is 16 amino acids long. The sequenced CDR3 bases are TGTGCCAGCAGCTTTGGACTAGCGGGACCTTACAATGAG. Translation gives CASSFGLAGPYNE. The full-length CDR3 reads as CASSFGLAGPYNEQFF. The whole variable domain, remainder taken from reference TRBV7-3 and TRBJ2-1, is GAGVSQTPSNKVTEKGKYVELRCDPISGHTALYWYRQSLGQGPEFLIYFQGTGAADDSGLPNDRFFAVRPEGSVSTLKIQRTERGDSAVYLCASSFGLAGPYNEQFFGPGTRLTVL.

With regard to this clone: The read gets to within 3 residues of the CDR3 end, and the germline J gene fills in the rest. The chain carries TRBV2 and TRBJ1-1; D unresolved. The V end lost 1 base, the J end lost 4 bases, and 16 bases lay between the germline ends. The length of the CDR3 is 16 residues. Per the germline V gene, CDR1 is SNHLY and CDR2 is FYNNEI. The CDR3 DNA, read in part, is TGTGCCAGCAGTGAAGGTGTTAGAGAGATAATCACTGAA. The encoded protein is CASSEGVREIITE. In full, the CDR3 is CASSEGVREIITEAFF.

Measured by frequency, this clone is medium-sized (0.01 to 0.1%). The sequenced fragment ends 3 residues before the CDR3 boundary, so the rest is inferred from the germline J gene. The V and J genes are TRBV7-8 and TRBJ2-1; 10 bases are a match to TRBD2. Germline-derived CDR1 and CDR2 are SGHVS and FQNEAQ. This CDR3 has 15 amino acids. The J segment lost 7 bases and the V segment lost 7 bases, leaving 10 bases of the junction unmatched. The covered CDR3 bases are TGTGCCAGCACCCTGGGGACTAGCGATTGGAATGAG. It encodes CASTLGTSDWNE. The entire CDR3 protein is CASTLGTSDWNEQFF.

About this clone itself: The read ends 3 residues shy of where the CDR3 ends; the end is completed using the germline J gene. The chain uses TRBV30 and TRBJ2-1; a weak D match, TRBD2 (6 bases). The CDR3 runs to 12 residues. Germline V gene data show CDR1 as GTSNPN and CDR2 as SVGIG (reference sequence). V lost 8 bases, J lost 6 bases, and 14 bases lay in between. The CDR3 bases that were read are TGTGCCCTCGGGGGTCTCCGCAATGAG. As protein: CALGGLRNE. The entire CDR3 is CALGGLRNEQFF.

A remark on this clone: The CDR3 is cut off 3 residues early in the read; its end comes from the germline J gene. The J gene is TRBJ2-3, the V gene TRBV18; 10 nucleotides agree with TRBD1. Germline assignment: CDR1 KGHSH and CDR2 LQKENI. The CDR3 loop spans 15 amino acids. The sequenced part of the CDR3 DNA is TGTGCCAGCTCACTCGGACAGGGGGTGAAAGAGACG. This sequence encodes CASSLGQGVKET. The full CDR3 is CASSLGQGVKETQYF.

As regards this clone: The read is 3 residues too short to cover the CDR3 end, so that end is filled in from the germline J gene. The chain has TRBV7-2 and TRBJ1-5; possible D gene TRBD1, 5 bases. V shed 1 base and J shed 4 bases, with 11 bases lying between them. From germline, CDR1 is SGHTA and CDR2 FQGNSA. There are 15 residues in the CDR3. This CDR3 is CASSLGGQGNQPQHF. CDR3 DNA (partial): TGTGCCAGCAGCTTAGGGGGTCAGGGAAATCAGCCC.

Points on this clone: Read coverage stops 3 residues before the CDR3 terminus; the germline J gene supplies the remainder. This chain links TRBV18 with TRBJ2-1; no reliable D call. This CDR3 is 12 amino acids long. Germline CDR1 and CDR2: KGHSH and LQKENI. V was pared by 2 bases and J by 5 bases, with 4 bases between. This chain's CDR3 is CASSPINNEQFF. The covered CDR3 bases are TGTGCCAGCTCACCAATCAACAATGAG.

Of note for this clone: Read coverage stops 3 residues before the CDR3 terminus; the germline J gene supplies the remainder. The V gene is TRBV7-3, the J gene TRBJ1-2, with 7 bases fitting TRBD1. Germline CDR1 reads SGHTA; CDR2 reads FQGTGA. The CDR3 is 16 amino acids. The CDR3 is CASSFGRQGRSYDYTF. The part of the CDR3 DNA that was read is TGTGCCAGCAGCTTTGGGAGACAGGGCCGTTCCTACGAC.

In the case of this clone: The read terminates 3 residues ahead of where the CDR3 ends, so the germline J gene completes it. This chain connects TRBV20-1 to TRBJ2-7, with 10 bases identical to TRBD2. Trimming at V came to 2 bases and at J to 5 bases, leaving 3 bases not matched to a gene. Germline CDR1 reads DFQATT; CDR2 reads SNEGSKA (reference sequence). The CDR3 covers 13 residues. The covered CDR3 bases are TGCAGTGCTAGACTAGCGGGAGCCAACGAG. This translates into CSARLAGANE. In full, the CDR3 is CSARLAGANEQYF.

On this clone itself: The DNA ends 3 residues before the CDR3 does, and the rest of the CDR3 is filled in from the germline J gene. The chain recombines TRBV19 with TRBJ2-3, with TRBD1 as a possible D gene (6 bases). This CDR3 region has 14 residues. Looked up from germline, CDR1 is LNHDA and CDR2 is SQIVND (reference sequence). The covered CDR3 bases are TGTGCCAGTAGTTTCGGGTGGGACAATCAGCCG. Translation: CASSFGWDNQP. The whole CDR3 reads CASSFGWDNQPQYF.

Concerning this clone itself: The CDR3 end is not reached by the read, which stops 3 residues before it; the germline J gene fills it in. V is TRBV20-1 and J is TRBJ1-5; maybe TRBD1 (6 bases). This CDR3 has 13 amino acids. Trimming cost V 6 bases and J 4 bases, with 13 bases left between them. CDR1 and CDR2 (germline): DFQATT, SNEGSKA (reference sequence). The covered CDR3 bases are TGCAGTGCCCTGGGACAACATAATCAGCCC. Translating it yields CSALGQHNQP. The whole CDR3 protein reads CSALGQHNQPQHF.

Concerning this clone itself: One junction end does not reproduce the germline sequence, and a read error may be involved. The missing CDR3 end, 3 residues past where the read stops, is filled in from the germline J gene. The V and J genes are TRBV2 and TRBJ1-2; D might be TRBD1 (5 bases). CDR3 length equals 13 residues. CDR1 is SNHLY, CDR2 FYNNEI, per germline. CDR3 sequence reads: CAGSEQQVHGYTF. The CDR3 bases that were read are TGTGCCGGCAGTGAACAACAGGTCCATGGC.

With regard to this clone: The read halts 3 residues ahead of the CDR3 end, with the missing end drawn from the germline J gene. The J gene is TRBJ2-1, the V gene TRBV7-2; 7 bases align to TRBD1. V shed 3 bases, J shed 5 bases, and the junction held 4 bases outside the gene matches. Germline V gene lookup returns CDR1 SGHTA and CDR2 FQGNSA. The CDR3 spans 14 residues. CDR3 protein: CASSFNQGDNEQFF. CDR3 bases read: TGTGCCAGCAGCTTTAATCAGGGGGACAATGAG.

About this clone: Read sequence stops 3 residues before the CDR3 end, and the germline J gene provides the missing end. This rearrangement joins TRBV18 to TRBJ2-3; the D gene is possibly TRBD1 (6 bases). CDR3 length: 15 residues. The V gene lost 0 bases and the J gene lost 2 bases, with 9 bases spanning the gap. CDR1 and CDR2 from the germline V gene are KGHSH and LQKENI. The sequenced CDR3 bases are TGTGCCAGCTCACCACCGGGGGCCATCACAGATACG. Encoded protein: CASSPPGAITDT. The complete CDR3 protein is CASSPPGAITDTQYF.